Below are 3 T cell receptor beta chains sequenced from a single sample in a study of cytomegalovirus exposure and HLA in healthy donors. PCR involved 60 Vbeta and 13 Jbeta primers. Profiled with immunoSEQ multiplex PCR; TCRdb holds only in-frame clones, not every one. The sample contains about 150,000 clones, roughly 82% of which appear only once. The sequencing input was PBMCs. The receptors originated from a woman aged 45 to 65 in good health and CMV-seropositive.

The chain employs TRBV6-5 and TRBJ2-7; 8 bases align to TRBD1. The V gene end was trimmed by 2 bases and the J gene end by 5 bases; junction bases not matched to a gene: 5. The CDR3 has 14 residues. Germline CDR1 MNHEY, CDR2 SVGAGI. The CDR3 protein is CASSYGQGANEQYF. DNA for the CDR3: TGTGCCAGCAGTTACGGCCAGGGGGCTAACGAGCAGTACTTC.

CDR3 sequence reads: CASSLSSRNYGYTF. For the CDR3, the DNA is TGTGCCAGCAGTTTATCGAGCCGGAACTATGGCTACACCTTC. The genes are TRBV27 and TRBJ1-2; unclear D gene. CDR1 and CDR2 from the germline V gene are MNHEY and SMNVEV (reference sequence). The CDR3 runs to 14 residues. V was clipped by 0 bases and J by 2 bases, with 7 bases between them.

In its sample, this clone was seen once. J is TRBJ1-3 and V is TRBV15; D may be TRBD1 (6 bases). This CDR3 is built from 15 residues. Germline loops: CDR1 LNHNV, CDR2 YYDKDF (reference sequence). V was clipped by 0 bases and J by 3 bases, with 9 bases between them. The CDR3 spells CATSRDGTYGNTIYF. CDR3 DNA: TGTGCCACCAGCAGAGATGGGACATATGGAAACACCATATATTTT.